This T cell receptor (beta chain) was captured in a study of blood T cell repertoires in COVID-19. Study overall: Samples taken during acute and convalescent COVID-19 were collected in the United States, Italy and Spain. T cells, B-cell-depleted T cells, or PBMCs supplied cDNA or gDNA.

Authors' analysis steps: Researchers report that nucleated cell counts were estimated from reference gene primer amplification. Only in-frame clones appear in the TCRdb table, and some are missing; sequencing was by immunoSEQ multiplex PCR. V, J and clone size reflect that table, while D and trimming were determined from the DNA. The top ten hold about an eighth of the sample, which has around 92,000 clones, about 82% seen once. The V segment lost 4 bases and the J segment 0 bases; nucleotides outside the gene matches: 5. This CDR3 has 17 residues. Germline V gene sequence: CDR1 SGHRS, CDR2 YFSETQ. J is TRBJ2-1 and V is TRBV5-1, with TRBD2 matching 12 bases. Sequenced input: peripheral blood. This TCR came from a woman aged 55-69 years in a cohort sampled during active or convalescent COVID-19. The CDR3 DNA is TGCGCCAGCAGCCCACGACTAGCGGGGGTCTCCTACAATGAGCAGTTCTTC. It specifies CASSPRLAGVSYNEQFF.